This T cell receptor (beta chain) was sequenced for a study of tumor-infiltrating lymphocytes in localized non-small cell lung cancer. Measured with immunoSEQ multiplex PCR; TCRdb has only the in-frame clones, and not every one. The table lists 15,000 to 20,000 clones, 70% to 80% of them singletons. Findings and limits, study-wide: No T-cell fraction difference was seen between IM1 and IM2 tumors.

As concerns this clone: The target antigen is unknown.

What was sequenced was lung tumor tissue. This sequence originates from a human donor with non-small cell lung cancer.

Here the CDR3 reads CASSLSFGTGSEEQYF. CDR3 nucleotides: TGTGCCAGCAGTTTAAGTTTTGGGACAGGGTCTGAGGAGCAGTACTTC. The rearrangement links TRBV28 to TRBJ2-7, with 9 bases aligning to TRBD1. The CDR3 is 16 residues long. Trimming took 2 bases from V and 7 from J; bases not matched to a gene: 12. CDR1 and CDR2 from the germline V gene are MDHEN and SYDVKM. The variable domain in full, with the rest retrieved from reference TRBV28 and TRBJ2-7, is DVKVTQSSRYLVKRTGEKVFLECVQDMDHENMFWYRQDPGLGLRLIYFSYDVKMKEKGDIPEGYSVSREKKERFSLILESASTNQTSMYLCASSLSFGTGSEEQYFGPGTRLTVT.